Listed here is a single T cell receptor (beta chain). Its matching antigen is unknown. The sample is drawn from a study of T cell responses to AZD1222 COVID-19 vaccine. The wider study: Pooling was applied to second doses at about 4 or about 12 weeks.

Repertoires were generated with immunoSEQ multiplex PCR, while TCRdb's copy carries only in-frame clones and drops some. The sample yields 85,000 to 130,000 clones, approximately 93% seen once. Germline V gene data show CDR1 as SGHKS and CDR2 as YYEKEE (reference sequence). CDR3 size: 15 residues. V dropped 6 bases and J dropped 4; count of bases not matched to a gene: 8. Study conclusions and caveats: Donors skewed white British and female; clonal diversity was possibly underestimated. It was only a handful of AZD1222 recipients who were seropositive at baseline. Reportedly, close to half of spike-specific TCRs are directed against unmutated variant regions.

J is TRBJ2-1 and V is TRBV5-5; TRBD2 aligns across 9 bases. The sequence came from an adult in good health. The specimen was peripheral blood, collected on day 0 of AZD1222 vaccination. The CDR3 is CASTVRLAGYNEQFF. CDR3 nucleotides: TGTGCCAGCACCGTGAGGCTAGCGGGGTACAATGAGCAGTTCTTC. Full variable domain (outside the CDR3, taken from reference TRBV5-5 and TRBJ2-1): DAGVTQSPTHLIKTRGQQVTLRCSPISGHKSVSWYQQVLGQGPQFIFQYYEKEERGRGNFPDRFSARQFPNYSSELNVNALLLGDSALYLCASTVRLAGYNEQFFGPGTRLTVL.